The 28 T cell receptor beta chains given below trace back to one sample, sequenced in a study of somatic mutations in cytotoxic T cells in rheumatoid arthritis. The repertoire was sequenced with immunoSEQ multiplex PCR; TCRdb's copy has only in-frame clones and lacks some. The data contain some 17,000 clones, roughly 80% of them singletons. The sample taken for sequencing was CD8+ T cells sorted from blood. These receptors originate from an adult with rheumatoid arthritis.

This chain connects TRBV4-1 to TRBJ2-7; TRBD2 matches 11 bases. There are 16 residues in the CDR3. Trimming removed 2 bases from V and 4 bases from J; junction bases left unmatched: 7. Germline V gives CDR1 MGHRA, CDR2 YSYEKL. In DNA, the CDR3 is TGCGCCAGCAGCCAAAGTAGCGGGGGGGCCTCGTACGAGCAGTACTTC. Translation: CASSQSSGGASYEQYF.

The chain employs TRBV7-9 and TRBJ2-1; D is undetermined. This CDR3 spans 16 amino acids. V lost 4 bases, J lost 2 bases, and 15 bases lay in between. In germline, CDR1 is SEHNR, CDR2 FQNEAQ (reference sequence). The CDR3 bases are TGTGCCAGCAGCTCATCTTCGGTGGGAACCTACAATGAGCAGTTCTTC. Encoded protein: CASSSSSVGTYNEQFF.

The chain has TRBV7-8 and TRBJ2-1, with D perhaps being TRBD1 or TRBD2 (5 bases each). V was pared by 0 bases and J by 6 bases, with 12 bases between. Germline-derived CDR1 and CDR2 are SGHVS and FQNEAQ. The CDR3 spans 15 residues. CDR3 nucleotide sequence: TGTGCCAGCAGCTTAGCTTGGGACCCACTCAATGAGCAGTTCTTC. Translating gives CASSLAWDPLNEQFF. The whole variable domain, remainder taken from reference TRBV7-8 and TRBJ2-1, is GAGVSQSPRYKVAKRGQDVALRCDPISGHVSLFWYQQALGQGPEFLTYFQNEAQLDKSGLPSDRFFAERPEGSVSTLKIQRTQQEDSAVYLCASSLAWDPLNEQFFGPGTRLTVL.

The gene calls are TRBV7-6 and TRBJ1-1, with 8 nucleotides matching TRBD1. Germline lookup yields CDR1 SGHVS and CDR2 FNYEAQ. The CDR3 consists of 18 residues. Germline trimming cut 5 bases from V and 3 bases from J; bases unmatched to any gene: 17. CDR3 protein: CASSKTRGRVNSDTEAFF. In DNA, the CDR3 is TGTGCCAGCAGCAAAACCAGGGGGCGCGTAAATAGCGACACTGAAGCTTTCTTT.

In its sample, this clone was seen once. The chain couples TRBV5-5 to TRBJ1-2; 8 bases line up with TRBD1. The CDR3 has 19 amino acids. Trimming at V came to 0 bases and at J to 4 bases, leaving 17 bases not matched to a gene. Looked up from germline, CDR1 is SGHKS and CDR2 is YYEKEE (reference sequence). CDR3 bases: TGTGCCAGCAGCTTGGTTCGTTCCGGCAGGGGGCGAATACCCTATGGCTACACCTTC. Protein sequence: CASSLVRSGRGRIPYGYTF.

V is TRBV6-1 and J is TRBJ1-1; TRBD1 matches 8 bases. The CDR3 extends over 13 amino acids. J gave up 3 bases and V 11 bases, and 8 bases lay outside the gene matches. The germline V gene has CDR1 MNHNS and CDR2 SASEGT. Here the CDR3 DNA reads TGTGCCGGAGATCGGACAGGGCACACTGAAGCTTTCTTT. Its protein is CAGDRTGHTEAFF.

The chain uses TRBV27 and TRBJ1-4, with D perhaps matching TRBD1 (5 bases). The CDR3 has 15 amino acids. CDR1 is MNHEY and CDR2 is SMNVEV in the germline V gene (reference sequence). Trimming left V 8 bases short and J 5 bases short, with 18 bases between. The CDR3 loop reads CASGWTSTLNEKLFF. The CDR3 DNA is TGTGCCAGCGGGTGGACAAGCACTTTAAATGAAAAACTGTTTTTT.

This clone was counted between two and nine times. The CDR3 DNA is TGTGCCAGCAGCTTTCTTGGGGGTCCAACCCGTACCCTCTACGAGCAGTACTTC. Its translation: CASSFLGGPTRTLYEQYF. V and J are TRBV7-9 and TRBJ2-7, with D possibly being TRBD1 or TRBD2 (5 bases each). Looked up from germline, CDR1 is SEHNR and CDR2 is FQNEAQ (reference sequence). This CDR3 is built from 18 residues. Trimming took 3 bases from V and 3 from J, leaving 24 bases between them.

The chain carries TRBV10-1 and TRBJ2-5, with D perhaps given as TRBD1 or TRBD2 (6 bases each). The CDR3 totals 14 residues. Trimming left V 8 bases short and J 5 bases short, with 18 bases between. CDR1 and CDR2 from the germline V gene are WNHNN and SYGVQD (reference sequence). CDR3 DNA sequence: TGCGCCAGCCCGGTAATGGGGGGCCGGGAGACCCAGTACTTC. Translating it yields CASPVMGGRETQYF.

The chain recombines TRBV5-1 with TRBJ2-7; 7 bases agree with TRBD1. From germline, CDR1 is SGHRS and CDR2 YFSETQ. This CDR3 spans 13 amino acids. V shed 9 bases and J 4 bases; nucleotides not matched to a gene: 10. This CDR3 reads CATSSAGGYEQYF. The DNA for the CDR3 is TGCGCCACTTCCTCGGCAGGGGGATACGAGCAGTACTTC.

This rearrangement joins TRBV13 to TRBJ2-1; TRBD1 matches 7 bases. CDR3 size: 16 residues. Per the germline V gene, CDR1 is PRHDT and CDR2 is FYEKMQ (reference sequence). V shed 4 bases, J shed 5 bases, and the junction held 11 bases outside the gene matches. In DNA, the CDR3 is TGTGCCAGCAGCTCCATCCCCCGGGACAGAAACAATGAGCAGTTCTTC. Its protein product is CASSSIPRDRNNEQFF.

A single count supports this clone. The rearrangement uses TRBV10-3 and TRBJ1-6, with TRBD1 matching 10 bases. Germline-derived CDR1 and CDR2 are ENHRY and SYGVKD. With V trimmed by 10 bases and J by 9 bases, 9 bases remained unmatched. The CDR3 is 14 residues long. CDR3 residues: CATSPGQGFSPLHF. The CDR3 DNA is TGTGCCACTTCTCCGGGACAGGGGTTTTCACCCCTCCACTTT.

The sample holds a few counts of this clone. The CDR3 loop reads CASISGWDGTYEQYF. CDR3 sequence (DNA): TGTGCCAGCATCTCTGGGTGGGACGGAACCTACGAGCAGTACTTC. This rearrangement joins TRBV21-1 to TRBJ2-7. TRBV21-1 is described as a pseudogene. The CDR3 extends over 15 amino acids.

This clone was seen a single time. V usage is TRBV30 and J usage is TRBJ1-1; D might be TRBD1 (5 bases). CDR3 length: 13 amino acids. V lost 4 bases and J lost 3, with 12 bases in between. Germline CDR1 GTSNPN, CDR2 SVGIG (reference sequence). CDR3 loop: CAWNEGRDTEAFF. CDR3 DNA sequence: TGTGCCTGGAACGAGGGGAGGGACACTGAAGCTTTCTTT.

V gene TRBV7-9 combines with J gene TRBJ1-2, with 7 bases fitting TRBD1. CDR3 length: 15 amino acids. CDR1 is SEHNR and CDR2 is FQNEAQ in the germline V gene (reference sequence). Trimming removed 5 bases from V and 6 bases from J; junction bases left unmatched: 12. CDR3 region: CASSPGGRGRHGYTF. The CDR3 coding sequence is TGTGCCAGCAGCCCTGGCGGAAGGGGGCGTCATGGCTACACCTTC.

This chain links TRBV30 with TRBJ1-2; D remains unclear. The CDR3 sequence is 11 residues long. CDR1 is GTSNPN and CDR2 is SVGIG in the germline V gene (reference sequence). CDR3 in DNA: TGTGCTTGCCCCTTTCGGGATGGCTACACCTTC. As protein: CACPFRDGYTF.

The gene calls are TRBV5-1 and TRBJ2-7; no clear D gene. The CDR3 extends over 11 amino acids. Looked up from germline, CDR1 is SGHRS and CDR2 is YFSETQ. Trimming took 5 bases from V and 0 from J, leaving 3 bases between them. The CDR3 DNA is TGCGCCAGCAGGTCCTCCTACGAGCAGTACTTC. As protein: CASRSSYEQYF.

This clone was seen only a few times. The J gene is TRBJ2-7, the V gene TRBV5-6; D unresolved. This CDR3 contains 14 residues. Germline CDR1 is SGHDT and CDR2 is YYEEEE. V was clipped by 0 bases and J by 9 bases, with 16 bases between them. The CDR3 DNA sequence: TGTGCCAGCAGCTTGGGTGCCGTACCAAGCCGGCAGTACTTC. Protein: CASSLGAVPSRQYF.

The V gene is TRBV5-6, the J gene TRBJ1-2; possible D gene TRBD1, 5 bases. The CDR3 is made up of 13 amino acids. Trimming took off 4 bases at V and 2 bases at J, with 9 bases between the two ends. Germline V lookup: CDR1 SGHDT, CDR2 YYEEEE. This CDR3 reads CASSGSGNYGYTF. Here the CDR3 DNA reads TGTGCCAGCAGCGGGTCAGGGAACTATGGCTACACCTTC.

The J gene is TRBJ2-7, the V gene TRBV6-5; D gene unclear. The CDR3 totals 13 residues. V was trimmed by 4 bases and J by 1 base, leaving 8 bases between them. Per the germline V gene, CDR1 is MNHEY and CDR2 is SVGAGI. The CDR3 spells CASSLDISYEQYF. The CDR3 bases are TGTGCCAGCAGTTTAGACATTTCCTACGAGCAGTACTTC.

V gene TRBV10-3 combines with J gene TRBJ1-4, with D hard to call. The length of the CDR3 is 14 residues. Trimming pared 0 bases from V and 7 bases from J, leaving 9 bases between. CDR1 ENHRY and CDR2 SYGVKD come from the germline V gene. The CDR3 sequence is CAISESEGGEKLFF. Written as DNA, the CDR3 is TGTGCCATCAGTGAGTCGGAGGGAGGTGAAAAACTGTTTTTT.

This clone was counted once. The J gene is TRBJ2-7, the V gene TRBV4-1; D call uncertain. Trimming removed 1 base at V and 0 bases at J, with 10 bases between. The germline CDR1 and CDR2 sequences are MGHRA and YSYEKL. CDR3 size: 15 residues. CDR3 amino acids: CASSQAVQSSYEQYF. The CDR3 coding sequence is TGCGCCAGCAGCCAAGCGGTACAGAGCTCCTACGAGCAGTACTTC.

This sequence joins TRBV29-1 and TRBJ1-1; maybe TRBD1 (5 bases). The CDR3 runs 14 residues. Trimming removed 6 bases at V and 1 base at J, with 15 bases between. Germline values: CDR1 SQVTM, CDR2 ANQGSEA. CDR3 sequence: CSVAPGQGNTEAFF. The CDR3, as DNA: TGCAGCGTAGCCCCGGGGCAGGGGAACACTGAAGCTTTCTTT.

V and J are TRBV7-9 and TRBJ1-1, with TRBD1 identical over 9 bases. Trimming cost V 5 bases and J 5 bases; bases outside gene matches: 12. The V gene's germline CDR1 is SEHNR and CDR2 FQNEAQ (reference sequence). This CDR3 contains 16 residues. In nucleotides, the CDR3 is TGTGCCAGCAGCGGCTGGGACAGGGAGGGATGGACTGAAGCTTTCTTT. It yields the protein CASSGWDREGWTEAFF.

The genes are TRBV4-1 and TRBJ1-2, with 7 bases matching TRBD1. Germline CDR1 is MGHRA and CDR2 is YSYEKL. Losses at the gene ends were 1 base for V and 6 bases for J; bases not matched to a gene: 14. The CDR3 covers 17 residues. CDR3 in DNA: TGCGCCAGCAGCCAAGCCCCTTCTCGGACAGGATTCCATGGCTACACCTTC. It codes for CASSQAPSRTGFHGYTF.

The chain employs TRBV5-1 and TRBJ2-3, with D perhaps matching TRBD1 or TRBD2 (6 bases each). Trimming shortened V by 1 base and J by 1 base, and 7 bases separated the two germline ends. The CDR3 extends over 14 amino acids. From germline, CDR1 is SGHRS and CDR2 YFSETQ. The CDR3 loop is CASSLRGGTDTQYF. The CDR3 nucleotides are TGCGCCAGCAGCTTGAGGGGGGGCACAGATACGCAGTATTTT.

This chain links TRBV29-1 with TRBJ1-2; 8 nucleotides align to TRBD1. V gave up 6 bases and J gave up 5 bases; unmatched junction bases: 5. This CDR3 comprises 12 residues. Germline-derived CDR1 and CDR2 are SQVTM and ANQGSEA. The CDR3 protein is CSVVQGGYGYTF. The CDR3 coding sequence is TGCAGCGTCGTACAGGGGGGGTATGGCTACACCTTC.

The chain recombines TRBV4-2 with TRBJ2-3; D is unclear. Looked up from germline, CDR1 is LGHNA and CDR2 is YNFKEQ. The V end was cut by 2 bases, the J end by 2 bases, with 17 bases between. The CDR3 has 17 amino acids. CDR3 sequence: CASSQYKILGTTDTQYF. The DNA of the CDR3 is TGTGCCAGCAGCCAATATAAGATTTTAGGTACCACAGATACGCAGTATTTT.